This paragraph covers one T cell receptor beta chain sequence. Its antigen is undetermined. This table comes from immunoSEQ multiplex PCR, and its TCRdb copy is limited to in-frame clones, with some not included. This sample has 66,000 or so clones, with about 97% found just once. This sample is part of a study of cytomegalovirus exposure and HLA in healthy donors. Study outcomes and limitations: Cytomegalovirus status, reportedly, was diagnosed with high specificity and sensitivity by the classifier.

A 120-subject validation cohort, separate from the approximately 690-subject first cohort, supplied the donors. The sequence derives from a woman younger than 35 in good health and CMV-seropositive. Sequenced: PBMCs.

CDR3 protein: CASSELQGDGYTF. The CDR3 nucleotides read TGTGCCAGCAGTGAACTCCAGGGTGACGGCTACACCTTC. The chain recombines TRBV2 with TRBJ1-2; D perhaps matches TRBD1 (5 bases). The CDR3 length is 13 residues. Germline V gene sequence: CDR1 SNHLY, CDR2 FYNNEI. Trimming took off 2 bases at V and 8 bases at J, with 12 bases between the two ends.